This TCR beta chain was documented in a study of post-analysis software for immune sequencing data. After removal of 7 bases from V and 2 bases from J, the junction contained 6 bases not matched to a gene. Germline V gene sequence: CDR1 SGHVT, CDR2 SQSDAQ. The CDR3 runs to 14 residues. The TCR beta cDNA libraries contained unique molecular identifiers. TCRdb re-analysed the PCR reads in MiXCR, keeping a single row per CDR3 protein. The sample has more than 500,000 distinct CDR3 sequences; about a third are singletons. Study-level findings and limits: Patients used four to six TRBV segments, including TRBV5-6, TRBV5-1 and TRBV20-1, more often than controls.

Notes on this clonotype: Its antigen is not identified.

The chain uses TRBV7-4 and TRBJ2-7; 9 bases agree with TRBD1. The source material was blood. The clonotype comes from a girl between 2 and 17 years old with multiple sclerosis. The CDR3 sequence is CASNTGTGPYEQYF. CDR3 nucleotide sequence: TGTGCCAGCAACACCGGGACAGGGCCCTACGAGCAGTACTTC.